The present TCR beta chain was sequenced within a study of OX40 agonist ivuxolimab in advanced cancers. Study summary: An agonistic anti-OX40 (CD134) antibody, ivuxolimab, was used to treat the patients. Each patient was given ivuxolimab into a vein every 2 weeks, at 0.01 to 10 mg/kg. Therapy given before enrollment (anti-PD-1, anti-PD-L1 or anti-CTLA-4) was allowed, and roughly 42% had some.

TCRdb's copy holds only in-frame clones and misses some; the assay was immunoSEQ multiplex PCR. The sample has 45,000 to 50,000 clones; roughly 90% are singletons. This CDR3 is 11 amino acids long. In germline, CDR1 is SNHLY, CDR2 FYNNEI. Trimming removed 3 bases from V and 6 bases from J, with 3 bases in between. The source of this sequence is an adult with an advanced solid tumor such as melanoma, head and neck, liver or kidney cancer. The sequences come from CD4+ or CD8+ T cells sorted from blood, collected in a trial of the OX40 agonist ivuxolimab. This chain connects TRBV2 to TRBJ2-1; D is ambiguous. This CDR3 is CASSEVNEQFF. CDR3 DNA: TGTGCCAGCAGTGAGGTCAATGAGCAGTTCTTC.